Here is one T cell receptor beta chain with its context. Only in-frame clones appear in the TCRdb table, and some are missing; sequencing was by immunoSEQ multiplex PCR. The top ten clones hold roughly 2% of a sample with under 300,000 clones, about nine tenths of them seen once. Participants were aged about 18 to 95 years, lived in roughly 23 US areas, and enrolled virtually. Self-reported history from a screening survey and questionnaire set each donor's cohort. This sample stems from a study of blood T cell repertoires in COVID-19. Study context: Samples of COVID-19 (acute and convalescent) were obtained from the United States, Italy and Spain. T cells, B-cell-depleted T cells, or PBMCs provided the cDNA or gDNA that served as material.

The CDR3 covers 13 residues. Germline V gene lookup returns CDR1 SGDLS and CDR2 YYNGEE. Trimming stripped 4 bases from V and 5 bases from J, with 12 bases between. The V call is TRBV9, the J call TRBJ1-2; D perhaps matches TRBD1 (5 bases). The sample consisted of PBMCs or T cells enriched from blood (not recorded which). This receptor was identified in a middle-aged woman with acute COVID-19. In DNA form, the CDR3 reads TGTGCCAGCAGCCTAGGTGCAGGGTATGGCTACACCTTC. Protein product: CASSLGAGYGYTF. Supplemented by reference TRBV9 and TRBJ1-2, the full variable domain reads DSGVTQTPKHLITATGQRVTLRCSPRSGDLSVYWYQQSLDQGLQFLIQYYNGEERAKGNILERFSAQQFPDLHSELNLSSLELGDSALYFCASSLGAGYGYTFGSGTRLTVV.